This T cell receptor beta chain was retrieved from a study of CD8 T cells in Susac syndrome. Notes on this clonotype: No antigen is known for it.

Findings of the study overall: Susac-specific public clones were found in total CD8+ and CD8+ TEMRA repertoires, numbering approximately 16 and five, respectively.

Sequencing of TCR beta, carried out with a high-throughput approach, was applied to CD8+ and CD4+ T cells from the blood. Reverse transcription of 0.5 to 1 ug RNA was performed with random hexamers. TCRdb itself ran the immunoSEQ multiplex PCR reads through MiXCR, one entry per CDR3 protein. The data show about 130,000 distinct CDR3 sequences, with roughly 94% seen just once and approximately 0.17% held by the top ten. The CDR3 has 15 residues. After removal of 0 bases from V and 5 bases from J, the junction contained 5 bases not matched to a gene. CDR1 and CDR2 (germline): SGHNT, YYREEE (reference sequence).

The TCR originated in a human donor with Susac syndrome. The specimen was CD8+ T cells from PBMCs. The chain joins TRBV5-4 to TRBJ2-5; 9 bases map to TRBD1. Here the CDR3 reads CASSLERTGEETQYF. DNA for the CDR3: TGTGCCAGCAGCTTGGAGCGGACAGGGGAGGAGACCCAGTACTTC.